The 14 T cell receptor beta chains reported below all come from one sample, sequenced in a study of tumor-infiltrating lymphocytes in primary liver carcinoma. Starting material for RNA and DNA co-extraction consisted of about 20-30 mg of unsorted bulk tissue. Total RNA (roughly 530 ng) served as template for TCR beta cDNA synthesis primed by a constant-region primer. Three nested multiplex PCR rounds, a slightly modified ARM-PCR method, built the TCR beta libraries. Each of the first two PCR rounds ran about 9 cycles with TRBV1-TRBV30 forward and C-beta reverse primers. MiXCR was run by TCRdb on the multiplex PCR reads, yielding one entry per CDR3 protein. The table records around 56,000 distinct CDR3 sequences, around 64% of them present only once. The material sequenced was liver tumor tissue from sampling region 2. Regarding subset: tumor region T2, inferior pole. These TCRs come from a middle-aged man with primary liver carcinoma and hepatitis B virus infection.

In its sample, this clonotype was seen many times. The chain recombines TRBV6-2 or TRBV6-3 with TRBJ2-3; D not certain. This CDR3 is built from 18 residues. Germline V gene sequence: CDR1 MNHEY, CDR2 SVGEGT. V was clipped by 7 bases and J by 0 bases, with 23 bases between them. The CDR3 nucleotides are TGTGCCAGCACCTTTGTGGTTGGTAGGTTCTCTAGCACAGATACGCAGTATTTT. Translating it yields CASTFVVGRFSSTDTQYF.

In regard to this clonotype: A read error may produce the germline difference seen at one junction end. The CDR3: CATSQFLAGNYGQFF. The DNA of the CDR3 is TGTGCCACCAGCCAGTTCCTAGCGGGAAACTATGGGCAGTTCTTC. The chain carries TRBV14 and TRBJ2-1; 9 bases fit TRBD2. This CDR3 region has 15 residues. Per germline, CDR1 SGHDN and CDR2 FVKESK.

This clonotype was detected only once. It may be a read error: a sequence one base away is much more abundant. This chain connects TRBV28 to TRBJ2-1; no firm D call. Germline CDR1 and CDR2: MDHEN and SYDVKM. Trimming left V 6 bases short and J 6 bases short, with 12 bases between. This CDR3 is 13 amino acids long. This CDR3 is CASSALEFNEQFF. As DNA, the CDR3 is TGTGCCAGCAGCGCCTTGGAGTTCAATGAGCAGTTCTTC.

On this clonotype: The final CDR3 position lacks the conserved phenylalanine or tryptophan, pointing to a likely read error. The chain is built from TRBV30 and TRBJ1-1, with D unresolved. Deletions cut 4 bases from V and 2 bases from J, with 8 bases between. This CDR3 is 12 amino acids long. Germline V CDR1 and CDR2: GTSNPN, SVGIG (reference sequence). CDR3 residues: CAWKGRNTEAFL. CDR3 nucleotides: TGTGCCTGGAAGGGCCGTAACACTGAAGCTTTCTTA.

Notes on this clonotype: Its ends do not fully match the called genes, so a read error is possible. The V and J genes are TRBV11-2 and TRBJ2-3; D not resolved. Germline V gene lookup returns CDR1 SGHAT and CDR2 FQNNGV. CDR3 length: 13 residues. In nucleotides, the CDR3 is TGTGTCAGCAGCTTGATTATCACAGATTCGCAGTATTTT. Encoded protein: CVSSLIITDSQYF.

Many counts were recorded for this clonotype. The genes are TRBV5-1 and TRBJ2-7, with D tentatively TRBD1 (6 bases). The CDR3 has 13 residues. V was shortened by 4 bases and J by 3 bases, with 11 bases between the two germline ends. In germline, CDR1 is SGHRS, CDR2 YFSETQ. CDR3 in amino acids: CASSLDRNYEQYF. The CDR3 region has the DNA TGCGCCAGCAGCCTAGACAGGAACTACGAGCAGTACTTC.

This clonotype was detected ten times or more. J is TRBJ1-2 and V is TRBV30; D may be TRBD1 (6 bases). Germline assignment: CDR1 GTSNPN and CDR2 SVGIG (reference sequence). This CDR3 has 14 residues. V was shortened by 3 bases and J by 5 bases, with 16 bases between the two germline ends. The CDR3 DNA follows: TGTGCCTGGAGAACACAGGGAGGTGTATATGGCTACACCTTC. Residues: CAWRTQGGVYGYTF.

Comment on this clonotype: The junction shows a germline mismatch at one end, possibly a read error. This chain links TRBV5-8 with TRBJ2-1; TRBD2 aligns across 15 bases. CDR1 and CDR2 (germline): SGHTS, YDEGEE. CDR3 size: 16 residues. This CDR3 is CASSLGLAGGYNEQFF. The CDR3 DNA is TGTGCCAGCAGCCTCGGACTAGCGGGGGGGTACAATGAACAGTTCTTC.

A remark on this clonotype: A much larger clone is a single base away; this may be a read error. The CDR3 nucleotides are TGTGCCGGATCAAGCCAACAGGGTGGCGAGCAGTACTTC. Encoded protein: CAGSSQQGGEQYF. The rearrangement links TRBV30 to TRBJ2-7, with D possibly matching TRBD1 (6 bases). Trimming removed 8 bases from V and 6 bases from J, with 20 bases in between. The CDR3 runs to 13 residues. CDR1 and CDR2 (germline): GTSNPN, SVGIG (reference sequence).

This clonotype showed up just once. Relative to the germline gene, one junction end is altered; a read error may explain this. The rearrangement uses TRBV28 and TRBJ2-2, with a possible D match to TRBD2 (5 bases). The CDR3 runs to 14 residues. Germline V gives CDR1 MDHEN, CDR2 SYDVKM. The CDR3 loop is CASSRHPNTGELSF. CDR3 sequence (DNA): TGTGCCAGCAGTCGACATCCGAACACCGGGGAGCTGTCTTTT.

The gene calls are TRBV6-2 or TRBV6-3 and TRBJ2-7; no clear D gene. Germline V gene data show CDR1 as MNHEY and CDR2 as SVGEGT. This CDR3 contains 14 residues. V was clipped by 7 bases and J by 3 bases, with 16 bases between them. The CDR3 protein is CASICAQQYYEQYF. CDR3 nucleotides: TGTGCCAGCATTTGCGCCCAACAATACTACGAGCAGTACTTC.

The chain is built from TRBV11-2 and TRBJ1-1; TRBD1 might be the D (6 bases). V was trimmed by 6 bases and J by 0 bases, leaving 17 bases between them. This CDR3 is 16 amino acids long. Germline CDR1 reads SGHAT; CDR2 reads FQNNGV. CDR3 loop: CASSPSRGLLNTEAFF. DNA for the CDR3: TGTGCCAGCAGTCCATCCAGGGGCTTGCTGAACACTGAAGCTTTCTTT.

The J gene is TRBJ1-4, the V gene TRBV29-1; perhaps TRBD1 as D (6 bases). This CDR3 comprises 13 residues. Germline V gene data show CDR1 as SQVTM and CDR2 as ANQGSEA. Trimming removed 4 bases at V and 12 bases at J, with 18 bases between. The CDR3 protein is CSVVMVEGEELFF. In nucleotides, the CDR3 is TGCAGCGTTGTGATGGTAGAGGGGGAAGAACTGTTTTTT.

As regards this clonotype: A much more abundant neighbour one base away suggests this may be a read error. The J gene is TRBJ2-2, the V gene TRBV5-1, with 7 bases fitting TRBD1. Looked up from germline, CDR1 is SGHRS and CDR2 is YFSETQ. CDR3 size: 15 residues. The V gene end was trimmed by 6 bases and the J gene end by 0 bases; junction bases not matched to a gene: 5. The CDR3 reads CASNDRVPNTGELFF. CDR3 in DNA: TGCGCCAGCAACGACAGGGTCCCGAACACCGGGGAGCTGTTTTTT.